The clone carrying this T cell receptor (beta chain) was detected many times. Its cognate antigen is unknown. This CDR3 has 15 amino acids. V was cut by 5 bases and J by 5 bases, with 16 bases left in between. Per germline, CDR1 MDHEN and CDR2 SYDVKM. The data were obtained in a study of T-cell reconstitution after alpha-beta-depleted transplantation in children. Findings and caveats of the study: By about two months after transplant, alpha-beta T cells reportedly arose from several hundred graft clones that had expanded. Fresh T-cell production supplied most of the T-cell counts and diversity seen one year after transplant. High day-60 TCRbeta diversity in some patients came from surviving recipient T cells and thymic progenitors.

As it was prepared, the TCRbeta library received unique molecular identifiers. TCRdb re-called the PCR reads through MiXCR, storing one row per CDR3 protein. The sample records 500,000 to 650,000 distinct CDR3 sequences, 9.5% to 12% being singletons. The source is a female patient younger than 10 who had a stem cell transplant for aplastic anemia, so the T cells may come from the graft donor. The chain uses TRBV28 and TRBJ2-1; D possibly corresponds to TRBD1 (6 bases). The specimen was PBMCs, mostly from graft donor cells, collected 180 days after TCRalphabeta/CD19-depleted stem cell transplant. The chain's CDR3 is CASSPHRVPHNEQFF. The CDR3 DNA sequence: TGTGCCAGCAGTCCCCACAGGGTTCCGCACAATGAGCAGTTCTTC.